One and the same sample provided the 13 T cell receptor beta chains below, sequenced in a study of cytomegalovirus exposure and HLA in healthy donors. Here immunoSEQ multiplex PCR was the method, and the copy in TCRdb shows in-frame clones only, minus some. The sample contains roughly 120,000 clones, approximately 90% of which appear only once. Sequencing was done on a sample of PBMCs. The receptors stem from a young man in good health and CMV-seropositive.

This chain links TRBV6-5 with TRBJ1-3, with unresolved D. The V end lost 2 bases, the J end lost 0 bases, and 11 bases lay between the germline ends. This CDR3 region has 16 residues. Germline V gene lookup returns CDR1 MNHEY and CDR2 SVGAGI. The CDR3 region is CASSYHGEGSGNTIYF. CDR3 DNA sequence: TGTGCCAGCAGTTACCACGGGGAAGGCTCTGGAAACACCATATATTTT.

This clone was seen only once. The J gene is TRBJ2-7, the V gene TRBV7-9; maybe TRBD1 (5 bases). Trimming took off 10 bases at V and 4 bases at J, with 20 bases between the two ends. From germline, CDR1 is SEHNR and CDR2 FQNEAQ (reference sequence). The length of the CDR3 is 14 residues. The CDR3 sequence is CATTLIRGRYEQYF. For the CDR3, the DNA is TGTGCCACCACCCTCATTAGGGGTCGATACGAGCAGTACTTC.

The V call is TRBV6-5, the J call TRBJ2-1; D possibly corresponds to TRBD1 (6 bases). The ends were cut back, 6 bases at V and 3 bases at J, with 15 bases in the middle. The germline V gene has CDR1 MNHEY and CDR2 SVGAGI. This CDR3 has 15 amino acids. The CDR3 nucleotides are TGTGCCAGCAGCATCCTCAGGGGAGACTACAATGAGCAGTTCTTC. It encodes CASSILRGDYNEQFF.

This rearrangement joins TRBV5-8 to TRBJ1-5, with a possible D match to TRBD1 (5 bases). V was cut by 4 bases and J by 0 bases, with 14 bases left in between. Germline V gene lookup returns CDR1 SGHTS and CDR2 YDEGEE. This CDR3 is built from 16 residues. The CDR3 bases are TGTGCCAGCAGCCCCGGGACTTCCTTTAGCAATCAGCCCCAGCATTTT. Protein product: CASSPGTSFSNQPQHF.

The CDR3 DNA sequence: TGTGCCAGCAGCATGACGGAGGACGAGCAGTACTTC. Residues: CASSMTEDEQYF. This chain connects TRBV7-9 to TRBJ2-7, with D perhaps TRBD2 (5 bases). Germline CDR1 is SEHNR and CDR2 is FQNEAQ (reference sequence). The CDR3 is made up of 12 amino acids. V lost 5 bases and J 5 bases, leaving 10 bases between the germline ends.

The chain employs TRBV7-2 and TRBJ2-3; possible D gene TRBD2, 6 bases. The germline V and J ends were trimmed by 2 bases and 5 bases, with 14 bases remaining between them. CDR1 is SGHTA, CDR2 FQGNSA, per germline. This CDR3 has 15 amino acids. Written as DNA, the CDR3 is TGTGCCAGCAGCTTATCAAGTTCGGGGGTAGATACGCAGTATTTT. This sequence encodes CASSLSSSGVDTQYF.

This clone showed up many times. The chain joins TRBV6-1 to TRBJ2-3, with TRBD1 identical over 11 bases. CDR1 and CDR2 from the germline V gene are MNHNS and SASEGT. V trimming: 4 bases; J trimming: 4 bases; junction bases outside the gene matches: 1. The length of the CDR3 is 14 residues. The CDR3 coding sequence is TGTGCCAGCAGTGGGACAGGGGGCGCAGATACGCAGTATTTT. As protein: CASSGTGGADTQYF.

The CDR3 sequence: CASSFPRFMNTEAFF. Here the CDR3 DNA reads TGTGCCAGCAGCTTCCCACGGTTCATGAACACTGAAGCTTTCTTT. V gene TRBV5-4 combines with J gene TRBJ1-1; D is ambiguous. CDR3 length: 15 residues. Trimming removed 2 bases at V and 0 bases at J, with 11 bases between. The germline V gene has CDR1 SGHNT and CDR2 YYREEE (reference sequence).

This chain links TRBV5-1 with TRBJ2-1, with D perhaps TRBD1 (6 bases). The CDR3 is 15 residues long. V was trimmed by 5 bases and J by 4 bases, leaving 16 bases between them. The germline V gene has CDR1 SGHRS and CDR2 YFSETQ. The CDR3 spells CASSDAGQTYNEQFF. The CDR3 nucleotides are TGCGCCAGCAGTGATGCCGGACAGACTTACAATGAGCAGTTCTTC.

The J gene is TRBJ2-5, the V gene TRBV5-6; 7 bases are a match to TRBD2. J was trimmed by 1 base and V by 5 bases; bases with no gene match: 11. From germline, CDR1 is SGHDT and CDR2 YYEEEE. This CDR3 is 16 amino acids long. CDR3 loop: CASRPGLEGPQETQYF. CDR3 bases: TGTGCCAGCAGACCAGGACTAGAAGGGCCCCAAGAGACCCAGTACTTC.

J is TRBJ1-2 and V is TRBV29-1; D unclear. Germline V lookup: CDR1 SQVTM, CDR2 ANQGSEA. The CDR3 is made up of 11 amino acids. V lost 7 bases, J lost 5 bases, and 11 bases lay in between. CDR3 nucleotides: TGCAGCGCTCCTGACGGGTATGGCTACACCTTC. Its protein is CSAPDGYGYTF.

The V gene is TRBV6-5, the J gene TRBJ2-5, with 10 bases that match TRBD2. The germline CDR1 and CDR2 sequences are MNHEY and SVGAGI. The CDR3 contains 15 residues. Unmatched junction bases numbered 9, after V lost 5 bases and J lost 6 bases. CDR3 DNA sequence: TGTGCCAGCAGTACCGGGACTAGCGCCCGGCAGACCCAGTACTTC. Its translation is CASSTGTSARQTQYF.

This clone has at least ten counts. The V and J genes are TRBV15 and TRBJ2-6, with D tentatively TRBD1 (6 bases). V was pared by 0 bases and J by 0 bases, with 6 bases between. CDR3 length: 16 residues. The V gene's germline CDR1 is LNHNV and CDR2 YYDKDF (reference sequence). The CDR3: CATSRETGSGANVLTF. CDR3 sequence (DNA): TGTGCCACCAGCAGAGAGACAGGCTCTGGGGCCAACGTCCTGACTTTC.